This record looks at one T cell receptor beta chain sequence and its context. What antigen it recognizes has not been identified. No quality values exist for individual bases; no much larger clone is one base distant. The data stem from a study of radiotherapy plus CTLA-4 blockade in lung cancer (dated by TCRdb to between 2018 and 2020). As for the study more broadly: Objective responses occurred in approximately 17% of enrolled patients, and under 40% achieved disease control.

The V end loses 0 bases and the J end loses 6 bases, and a stretch of 17 bases separates them. CDR1 and CDR2 are drawn from the germline V gene: SGDLS, YYNGEE. Taken from cysteine to phenylalanine, the CDR3 has 16 residues. Only the CDR3 part of the read is kept: 48 bases, read in frame from the first base. The paper's findings and limits, for the study overall: After treatment with radiotherapy and ipilimumab, TCR clones that came from tumors expanded in the peripheral blood. The strongest predictors of response were reported to be early dynamic shifts in blood T cell clones along with a rise in serum interferon-beta following radiation.

Focal radiation therapy combined with CTLA-4 blockade (ipilimumab) was tested in patients with chemo-refractory metastatic non-small-cell lung cancer. The library relied on the immunoSEQ multiplex PCR assay. Imported from immuneACCESS, the table was reduced by TCRdb to in-frame sequences with V and J called. These copies leave out some clones; in studies compared against another copy, an unresolved V gene accounts for under half, and the cause of the remainder is not known. This sample has 70,000 to 95,000 clones in its table, and approximately 83% of those were observed once. The biggest ten clones account for roughly 15% of the sample.

The material sequenced was peripheral blood, taken from a patient treated with radiotherapy plus ipilimumab. The chain couples TRBV9 to TRBJ2-3; a weak D assignment points to TRBD1 (6 bases agree). This TCR derives from a human donor with non-small cell lung cancer that progressed on radiotherapy plus ipilimumab. The CDR3 protein is CASSVDSGRGRDTQYF. The bases read TGTGCCAGCAGCGTAGACTCGGGCAGGGGAAGGGATACGCAGTATTTT.